These T cell receptor beta chains were read from a single sample in a study of cytomegalovirus exposure and HLA in healthy donors. The data were produced by immunoSEQ multiplex PCR, yet TCRdb's version contains in-frame clones alone and is incomplete. Among over 55,000 clones listed, 75% to 90% were seen once. The sample taken for sequencing was PBMCs. The origin of the receptors is a woman under 40 in good health and CMV-seropositive. Each CDR3 is given with its conserved first and last residue. The order of the fields is D gene, J gene, V gene, clone size, CDR3 length, CDR3 protein, CDR3 DNA. The D gene is left open where the match is weak. Only some rows state a clone size, as once, few, many or a class for expanded clones.

d_call: NA
j_call: TRBJ2-7
v_call: TRBV6-1
clone_size: NA
cdr3_length: 13
cdr3_aa: CASSEFIRYEQYF
cdr3_nt: TGTGCCAGCAGTGAATTTATCAGGTACGAGCAGTACTTC

d_call: TRBD2
j_call: TRBJ2-1
v_call: TRBV12-5
clone_size: NA
cdr3_length: 18
cdr3_aa: CASGLVKTSGSSYNEQFF
cdr3_nt: TGTGCTAGTGGTTTGGTGAAGACTAGCGGGAGCTCCTACAATGAGCAGTTCTTC

d_call: NA
j_call: TRBJ2-1
v_call: TRBV28
clone_size: NA
cdr3_length: 19
cdr3_aa: CASTLLLVRDSSRGNEQFF
cdr3_nt: TGTGCCAGCACCCTCCTCCTGGTCCGGGATAGCTCAAGAGGGAATGAGCAGTTCTTC

d_call: TRBD1
j_call: TRBJ2-7
v_call: TRBV4-1
clone_size: NA
cdr3_length: 14
cdr3_aa: CASSQPRTGNEQYF
cdr3_nt: TGCGCCAGCAGCCAACCACGGACAGGGAACGAGCAGTACTTC

d_call: NA
j_call: TRBJ2-3
v_call: TRBV4-1
clone_size: NA
cdr3_length: 13
cdr3_aa: CASSQGAGDTQYF
cdr3_nt: TGCGCCAGCAGCCAAGGAGCAGGGGATACGCAGTATTTT

d_call: TRBD2
j_call: TRBJ2-7
v_call: TRBV2
clone_size: NA
cdr3_length: 17
cdr3_aa: CASSRGGRGLIPYEQYF
cdr3_nt: TGTGCCAGCAGCCGGGGGGGTCGGGGCCTCATCCCCTACGAGCAGTACTTC

d_call: TRBD1
j_call: TRBJ2-7
v_call: TRBV18
clone_size: NA
cdr3_length: 13
cdr3_aa: CASSRGTGSEQYF
cdr3_nt: TGTGCCAGCTCACGGGGGACAGGGAGCGAGCAGTACTTC

d_call: NA
j_call: TRBJ1-2
v_call: TRBV15
clone_size: once
cdr3_length: 14
cdr3_aa: CATSRGPGGNGYTF
cdr3_nt: TGTGCCACCAGCAGAGGGCCGGGAGGGAATGGCTACACCTTC

d_call: TRBD2
j_call: TRBJ2-1
v_call: TRBV18
clone_size: NA
cdr3_length: 15
cdr3_aa: CASSPGTSGRNEQFF
cdr3_nt: TGTGCCAGCTCACCCGGGACTAGCGGGAGAAATGAGCAGTTCTTC

d_call: NA
j_call: TRBJ1-3
v_call: TRBV6-1
clone_size: NA
cdr3_length: 17
cdr3_aa: CASSEAAGVGAGNTIYF
cdr3_nt: TGTGCCAGCAGTGAAGCCGCGGGGGTCGGGGCTGGAAACACCATATATTTT

d_call: TRBD1
j_call: TRBJ1-5
v_call: TRBV19
clone_size: NA
cdr3_length: 15
cdr3_aa: CASSIEPGQTSPQHF
cdr3_nt: TGTGCCAGTAGTATAGAGCCGGGACAGACTTCGCCCCAGCATTTT

d_call: NA
j_call: TRBJ2-3
v_call: TRBV18
clone_size: NA
cdr3_length: 17
cdr3_aa: CASSPRVLPQGTDTQYF
cdr3_nt: TGTGCCAGCTCACCACGTGTACTCCCGCAGGGGACAGATACGCAGTATTTT

d_call: NA
j_call: TRBJ1-2
v_call: TRBV7-8
clone_size: NA
cdr3_length: 16
cdr3_aa: CASSSDPRHSLYGYTF
cdr3_nt: TGTGCCAGCAGCTCCGACCCCCGACATTCGCTCTATGGCTACACCTTC

d_call: NA
j_call: TRBJ2-2
v_call: TRBV5-6
clone_size: NA
cdr3_length: 14
cdr3_aa: CASSLRFSTGELFF
cdr3_nt: TGTGCCAGCAGCTTACGATTCAGCACCGGGGAGCTGTTTTTT

d_call: TRBD1
j_call: TRBJ2-4
v_call: TRBV7-9
clone_size: NA
cdr3_length: 16
cdr3_aa: CASSSGTGVAKNIQYF
cdr3_nt: TGTGCCAGCAGCTCCGGAACAGGGGTTGCCAAAAACATTCAGTACTTC

d_call: TRBD2
j_call: TRBJ2-2
v_call: TRBV5-1
clone_size: NA
cdr3_length: 15
cdr3_aa: CASSSTSGSTGELFF
cdr3_nt: TGCGCCAGCAGCTCTACTAGCGGGAGTACCGGGGAGCTGTTTTTT

d_call: TRBD1
j_call: TRBJ1-2
v_call: TRBV27
clone_size: NA
cdr3_length: 15
cdr3_aa: CASSPLDRSQSGYTF
cdr3_nt: TGTGCCAGCAGTCCTCTGGACAGGTCGCAAAGTGGCTACACCTTC

d_call: NA
j_call: TRBJ1-5
v_call: TRBV6-4
clone_size: NA
cdr3_length: 17
cdr3_aa: CASSDSDRSYSNQPQHF
cdr3_nt: TGTGCCAGCAGTGACTCCGACAGGTCTTATAGCAATCAGCCCCAGCATTTT

d_call: NA
j_call: TRBJ2-1
v_call: TRBV2
clone_size: NA
cdr3_length: 14
cdr3_aa: CASLGTPLYNEQFF
cdr3_nt: TGTGCCAGCCTCGGGACTCCACTCTACAATGAGCAGTTCTTC

d_call: NA
j_call: TRBJ2-1
v_call: TRBV27
clone_size: NA
cdr3_length: 17
cdr3_aa: CASSLSRGLISYNEQFF
cdr3_nt: TGTGCCAGCAGTTTATCGAGAGGGCTGATAAGCTACAATGAGCAGTTCTTC

d_call: NA
j_call: TRBJ2-3
v_call: TRBV25-1
clone_size: NA
cdr3_length: 14
cdr3_aa: CASSGDGSTDTQYF
cdr3_nt: TGTGCCAGCAGTGGAGACGGGAGCACAGATACGCAGTATTTT

d_call: TRBD2
j_call: TRBJ2-5
v_call: TRBV7-9
clone_size: NA
cdr3_length: 14
cdr3_aa: CASSYLSGRETQYF
cdr3_nt: TGTGCCAGCAGCTACCTTAGCGGGAGAGAGACCCAGTACTTC

d_call: TRBD2
j_call: TRBJ2-5
v_call: TRBV2
clone_size: NA
cdr3_length: 15
cdr3_aa: CASSEGREGRETQYF
cdr3_nt: TGTGCCAGCAGTGAAGGTCGGGAGGGAAGGGAGACCCAGTACTTC

d_call: TRBD2
j_call: TRBJ2-7
v_call: TRBV4-2
clone_size: NA
cdr3_length: 15
cdr3_aa: CASSRTSGRLHEQYF
cdr3_nt: TGTGCCAGCAGCCGTACTAGCGGGAGGCTCCACGAGCAGTACTTC

d_call: NA
j_call: TRBJ1-1
v_call: TRBV5-6
clone_size: NA
cdr3_length: 16
cdr3_aa: CASSWALGVMNTEAFF
cdr3_nt: TGTGCCAGCAGCTGGGCGCTAGGGGTTATGAACACTGAAGCTTTCTTT